The source of this T cell receptor beta chain is a study of cytomegalovirus exposure and HLA in healthy donors. General study points: The authors assumed roughly uniform sequencing depth across donors for presence/absence analyses.

On this clone itself: Antigen specificity is unknown.

V lost 8 bases and J lost 6; bases outside the gene matches: 6. The CDR3 is 13 amino acids. The germline V gene has CDR1 MDHEN and CDR2 SYDVKM. It was with 60 Vbeta and 13 Jbeta primers that the PCR ran. Authors' processing steps: Later work found approximately 87 million unique TCR beta chains, with 9 million to 13 million shared. Generated by immunoSEQ multiplex PCR, the TCRdb table keeps only in-frame clones and is missing some. That table supplies the V and J calls and clone size; D and trimming were determined from the DNA. The sample shows approximately 110,000 clones, about 16% of them seen only once.

The source is a female donor in good health and CMV-seronegative. Sequences were obtained from PBMCs. The chain links TRBV28 to TRBJ2-1; 8 bases map to TRBD2. CDR3 residues: CASLAGPLNEQFF. For the CDR3, the DNA is TGTGCCAGCCTAGCGGGCCCCCTCAATGAGCAGTTCTTC.